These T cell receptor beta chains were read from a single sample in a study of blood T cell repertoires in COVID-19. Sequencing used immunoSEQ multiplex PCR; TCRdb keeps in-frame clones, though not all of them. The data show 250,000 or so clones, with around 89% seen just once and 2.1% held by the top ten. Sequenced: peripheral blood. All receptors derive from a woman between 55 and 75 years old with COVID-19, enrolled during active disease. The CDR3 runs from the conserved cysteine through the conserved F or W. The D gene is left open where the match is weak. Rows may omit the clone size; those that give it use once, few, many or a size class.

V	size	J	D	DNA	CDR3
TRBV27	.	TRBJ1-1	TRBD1	TGTGCCAGCAGGGGGACAGGGAACACTGAAGCTTTCTTT	CASRGTGNTEAFF
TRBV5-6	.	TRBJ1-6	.	TGTGCCAGCAGCTTCACCCAAGCACCTTATAATTCACCCCTCCACTTT	CASSFTQAPYNSPLHF
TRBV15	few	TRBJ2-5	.	TGTGCCACCAGCAATCGGCAAGAGACCCAGTACTTC	CATSNRQETQYF
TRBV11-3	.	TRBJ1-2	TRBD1	TGTGCCAGCAGCTCCAAAGACAGGGTCGGCTACACCTTC	CASSSKDRVGYTF
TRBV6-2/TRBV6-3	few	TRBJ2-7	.	TGTGCCAGCAGTTACTCGAAAATCTTTGGAGTCTACGAGCAGTACTTC	CASSYSKIFGVYEQYF
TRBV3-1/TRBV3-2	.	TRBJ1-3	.	TGTGCCAGCAGCCAAGATCGGGGTACCCGGAACACCATATATTTT	CASSQDRGTRNTIYF
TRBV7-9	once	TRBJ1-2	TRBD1	TGTGCCAGCAGCTTCGGACAGGGGCAAGGCTACACCTTC	CASSFGQGQGYTF
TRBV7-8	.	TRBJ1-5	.	TGTGCCAGCAGCCTCCCTATTAGAGGGAGCAATCAGCCCCAGCATTTT	CASSLPIRGSNQPQHF
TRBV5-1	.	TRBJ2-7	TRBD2	TGCGCCAGCAGTTCTGGACTGTCCGGGGGGTACGAGCAGTACTTC	CASSSGLSGGYEQYF
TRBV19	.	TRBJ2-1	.	TGTGCCAGTAGTACGTTGAGGGGGGGCTTCAATGAGCAGTTCTTC	CASSTLRGGFNEQFF
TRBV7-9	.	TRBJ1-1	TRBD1	TGTGCCAGCAGCGTACAGGGGGGAAGCACTGAAGCTTTCTTT	CASSVQGGSTEAFF
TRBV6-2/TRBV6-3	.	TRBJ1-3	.	TGTGCCAGCAGTCCGAAAACTGACCGGGGGAGCTCTGGAAACACCATATATTTT	CASSPKTDRGSSGNTIYF
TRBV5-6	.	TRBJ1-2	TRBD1	TGTGCCAGCCGTCGATTAGGGACAGCCTATGGCTACACCTTC	CASRRLGTAYGYTF
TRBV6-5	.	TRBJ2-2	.	TGTGCCAGCAGTTACTTCGAGTCTACCGAGGAGCTGTTTTTT	CASSYFESTEELFF
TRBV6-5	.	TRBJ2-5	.	TGTGCCAGCAGCCGGTTTGAAGAGACCCAGTACTTC	CASSRFEETQYF
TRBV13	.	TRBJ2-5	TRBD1	TGTGCCAGCAGCTCCATAACACCCGGGACAGGGCGGGGGCAAGAGACCCAGTACTTC	CASSSITPGTGRGQETQYF
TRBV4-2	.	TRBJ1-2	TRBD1	TGTGCCAGCAGACCTGATAGACAGGGGGATAGCTATGGCTACACCTTC	CASRPDRQGDSYGYTF
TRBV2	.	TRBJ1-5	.	TGTGCCAGCAACCCCCGGACAGCCGTCTATAGCAATCAGCCCCAGCATTTT	CASNPRTAVYSNQPQHF
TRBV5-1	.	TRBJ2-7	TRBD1	TGCGCCAGCCAAGCCCTGGGGACAGGGGGTTCCGAGCAGTACTTC	CASQALGTGGSEQYF
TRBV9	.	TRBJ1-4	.	TGTGCCAGCAGCGCACGTGACAGGTTGGGTGAAAAACTGTTTTTT	CASSARDRLGEKLFF
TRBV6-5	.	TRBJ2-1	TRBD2	TGTGCCAGCCGAGCGGGGGGGCTAAGTGAGCAGTTCTTC	CASRAGGLSEQFF
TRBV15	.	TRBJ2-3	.	TGTGCCACCAGCAGTGGGCAGGCCACTTTAGATACGCAGTATTTT	CATSSGQATLDTQYF
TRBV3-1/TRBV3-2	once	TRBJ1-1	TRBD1	TGTGCCAGCAGCCCGCCAGGGGGGTGGAACACTGAAGCTTTCTTT	CASSPPGGWNTEAFF
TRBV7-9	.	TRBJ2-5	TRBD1	TGTGCCAGCAGCCGCGGACAGGGATTCTCCCGGGAGACCCAGTACTTC	CASSRGQGFSRETQYF
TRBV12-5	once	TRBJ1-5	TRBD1	TGTGCTAGTGGTTTGGGTCAGGGGGGTTGGGGCAATCAGCCCCAGCATTTT	CASGLGQGGWGNQPQHF
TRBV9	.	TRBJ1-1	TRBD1	TGTGCCAGCAGCGCTAGACAGGGTTTAAACACTGAAGCTTTCTTT	CASSARQGLNTEAFF
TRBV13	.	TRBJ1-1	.	TGTGCCAGCAGCTTAGGAGGGCAGGGGATCACTGAAGCTTTCTTT	CASSLGGQGITEAFF
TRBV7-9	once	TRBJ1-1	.	TGTGCCAGCAGCTTAGGCAGGGAGGGCCGTCACACTGAAGCTTTCTTT	CASSLGREGRHTEAFF
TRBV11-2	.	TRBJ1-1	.	TGTGCCAGCAGCTTAGTCGGGGATTTGGCCACTGAAGCTTTCTTT	CASSLVGDLATEAFF
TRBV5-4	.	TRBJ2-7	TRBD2	TGTGCCAGCAGCTCGCAATCTGGACTAGCCCCATCGCAGTACTTC	CASSSQSGLAPSQYF
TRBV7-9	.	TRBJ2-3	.	TGTGCCAGCAGCCAGGGAGATACGCAGTATTTT	CASSQGDTQYF
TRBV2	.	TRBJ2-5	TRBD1	TGTGCCAGCAGTGACCAGATGACTCCAGGGGGCGGGGAGACCCAGTACTTC	CASSDQMTPGGGETQYF
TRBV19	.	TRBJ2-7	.	TGTGCCAGTAGTATATGGGGGCAAAGCTACGAGCAGTACTTC	CASSIWGQSYEQYF
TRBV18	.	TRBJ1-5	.	TGTGCCAGCTCACCCATCCCGGCGGCAGGGCGTAATCAGCCCCAGCATTTT	CASSPIPAAGRNQPQHF
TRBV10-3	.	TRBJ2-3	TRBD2	TGTGCCGCCGGGCTAGCGGGGGGGCCGAGGGATACGCAGTATTTT	CAAGLAGGPRDTQYF
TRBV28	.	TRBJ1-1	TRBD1	TGTGCCAGCCAGACAGGGGGCACAGCTTTCTTT	CASQTGGTAFF
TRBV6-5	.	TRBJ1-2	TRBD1	TGTGCCAGCAGCCCGGGACAGGGGATTTATGGCTACACCTTC	CASSPGQGIYGYTF
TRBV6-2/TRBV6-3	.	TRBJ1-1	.	TGTGCCAGCAGCCGCAGGGTGGGGAACACTGAAGCTTTCTTT	CASSRRVGNTEAFF
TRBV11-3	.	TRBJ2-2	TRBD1	TGTGCCAGCAGCTCAAAGGGACAGGTGCCCGGGGAGCTGTTTTTT	CASSSKGQVPGELFF
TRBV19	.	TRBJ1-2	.	TGTGCCAGTAGTATTTCGAACTATGGCTACACCTTC	CASSISNYGYTF
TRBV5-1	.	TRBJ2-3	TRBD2	TGCGCCAGCGCCTTAGAAGCGGGGGGCACAGATACGCAGTATTTT	CASALEAGGTDTQYF
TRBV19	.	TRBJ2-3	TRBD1	TGTGCCAGTAGTATTTGGGGGACAGGGGTAGCAGATACGCAGTATTTT	CASSIWGTGVADTQYF
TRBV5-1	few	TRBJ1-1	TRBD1	TGCGCCAGCAGGTACACAGGGGACACTGAAGCTTTCTTT	CASRYTGDTEAFF
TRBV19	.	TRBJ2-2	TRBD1	TGTGCCAGTAGTATACCAGGGACAGACAACACCGGGGAGCTGTTTTTT	CASSIPGTDNTGELFF
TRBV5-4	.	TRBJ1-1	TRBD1	TGTGCCAGCAGCTTCGGACAGGGGAGGATGAACACTGAAGCTTTCTTT	CASSFGQGRMNTEAFF
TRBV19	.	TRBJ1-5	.	TGTGCCAGTAGTATTTCGACATCCAATCAGCCCCAGCATTTT	CASSISTSNQPQHF
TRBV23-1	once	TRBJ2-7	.	TGCGCCAGCAGTCACCCCCCCTCCCCGACAGATCCAGGGCAGTACTTC	CASSHPPSPTDPGQYF
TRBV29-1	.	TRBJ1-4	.	TGCAGCGTTGAAGGCAGGGGTGGTGAAAAACTGTTTTTT	CSVEGRGGEKLFF
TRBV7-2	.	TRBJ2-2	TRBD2	TGTGCCAGCAGCTTAGCCGGGGGGGTGAACACCGGGGAGCTGTTTTTT	CASSLAGGVNTGELFF
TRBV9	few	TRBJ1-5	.	TGTGCCAGCAGCGCGGGACATCGCAATCAGCCCCAGCATTTT	CASSAGHRNQPQHF
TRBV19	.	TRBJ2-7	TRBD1	TGTGCCAGTAGTGCGGGACAGGCGTCAACCTACGAGCAGTACTTC	CASSAGQASTYEQYF
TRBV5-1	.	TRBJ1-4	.	TGCGCCAGCAGCCTGGGACATCCTAATGAAAAACTGTTTTTT	CASSLGHPNEKLFF
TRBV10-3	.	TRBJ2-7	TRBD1	TGTGCCATCAGTGAGACAGGGGGGTCGGGCTACGAGCAGTACTTC	CAISETGGSGYEQYF
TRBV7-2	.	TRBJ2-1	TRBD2	TGTGCCAGCAGCTTAGAAGCGGGGGCCTACAATGAGCAGTTCTTC	CASSLEAGAYNEQFF
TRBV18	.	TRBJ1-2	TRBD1	TGTGCCAGCTCCGAGCAGGGGGAGGATGGCTACACCTTC	CASSEQGEDGYTF
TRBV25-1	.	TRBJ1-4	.	TGTGCCAGCAGTACGGGGGGCAGGGGTAATGAAAAACTGTTTTTT	CASSTGGRGNEKLFF
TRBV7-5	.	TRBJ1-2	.	TGTGCCAGAAGCAATGGACAGTGGCGCTACACCTTC	CARSNGQWRYTF
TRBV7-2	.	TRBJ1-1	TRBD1	TGTGCCAGCAGCTTGACAGGGAAGGTAGCTTTCTTT	CASSLTGKVAFF